The 10 T cell receptor beta chains in this list originate from one sample, sequenced in a study of shared clonotypes between healthy human individuals. Clones were sequenced by immunoSEQ multiplex PCR, and TCRdb holds only the in-frame ones, with some missing. This sample carries about 960,000 clones, roughly 72% of them seen once, and the ten largest clones take about 1.5%. Source material: memory CD4+ T cells sorted from blood. Subset described: CD45RA-negative fraction. The receptors here all came from a man between 18 and 29 years old in good health.

The V gene is TRBV2, the J gene TRBJ2-1, with 7 nucleotides matching TRBD2. Germline CDR1 reads SNHLY; CDR2 reads FYNNEI. After removal of 4 bases from V and 9 bases from J, the junction contained 6 bases not matched to a gene. The CDR3 spans 13 residues. The CDR3 DNA sequence: TGTGCCAGCAGTGTGGGGGGGAGGAGTGAGCAGTTCTTC. This sequence encodes CASSVGGRSEQFF.

The chain recombines TRBV12-5 with TRBJ1-5, with a weak D call TRBD1 (6 bases). The germline V and J ends were trimmed by 10 bases and 10 bases, with 23 bases remaining between them. The CDR3 has 14 amino acids. Per the germline V gene, CDR1 is LGHNT and CDR2 is FRNRAP. CDR3 region: CATEGGQTAIPQHF. The CDR3 DNA reads as TGTGCTACCGAAGGGGGGCAAACCGCCATCCCCCAGCATTTT.

V and J are TRBV18 and TRBJ2-7; 9 bases align to TRBD1. The CDR3 extends over 15 amino acids. Germline CDR1 reads KGHSH; CDR2 reads LQKENI. Losses at the gene ends were 2 bases for V and 5 bases for J; bases not matched to a gene: 7. The CDR3 nucleotides read TGTGCCAGCTCACCAATGACGGGACAGGGAAACGAGCAGTACTTC. It is translated as CASSPMTGQGNEQYF.

V and J are TRBV6-6 and TRBJ1-1; perhaps TRBD1 as D (5 bases). The CDR3 runs 13 residues. The germline CDR1 and CDR2 sequences are MNHNY and SVGAGI (reference sequence). The V end was cut by 5 bases, the J end by 5 bases, with 12 bases between. The CDR3 nucleotides are TGTGCCAGCAGTACTACCCAGGGAACTGAAGCTTTCTTT. Its translation: CASSTTQGTEAFF.

The rearrangement joins TRBV19 to TRBJ2-4; 8 nucleotides align to TRBD1. Trimming took 3 bases from V and 5 from J; bases not matched to a gene: 6. CDR3 size: 15 residues. Per germline, CDR1 LNHDA and CDR2 SQIVND (reference sequence). CDR3: CASSIAGGLENIQYF. The CDR3 DNA reads as TGTGCCAGTAGTATCGCAGGGGGCCTAGAAAACATTCAGTACTTC.

V is TRBV14 and J is TRBJ2-1; either TRBD1 or TRBD2 may fit D (6 bases each). Germline CDR1 is SGHDN and CDR2 is FVKESK. The ends were cut back, 4 bases at V and 2 bases at J, with 21 bases in the middle. CDR3 size: 18 residues. The CDR3 sequence: CASSRGAGKDSPYNEQFF. Here the CDR3 DNA reads TGTGCCAGCAGCCGGGGGGCAGGGAAGGATAGCCCCTACAATGAGCAGTTCTTC. The whole variable domain, remainder taken from reference TRBV14 and TRBJ2-1, is EAGVTQFPSHSVIEKGQTVTLRCDPISGHDNLYWYRRVMGKEIKFLLHFVKESKQDESGMPNNRFLAERTGGTYSTLKVQPAELEDSGVYFCASSRGAGKDSPYNEQFFGPGTRLTVL.

The chain carries TRBV6-1 and TRBJ2-7; no clear D gene. Germline V lookup: CDR1 MNHNS, CDR2 SASEGT. This CDR3 has 14 amino acids. Deletions cut 5 bases from V and 3 bases from J, with 14 bases between. The CDR3 sequence is CASSRLDRDYEQYF. In DNA, the CDR3 is TGTGCCAGCAGTCGCCTTGATAGGGACTACGAGCAGTACTTC.

V usage is TRBV7-3 and J usage is TRBJ2-2, with 8 bases lining up with TRBD2. J gave up 4 bases and V 4 bases, and 5 bases lay outside the gene matches. The germline V gene has CDR1 SGHTA and CDR2 FQGTGA. This CDR3 comprises 15 residues. The CDR3 region has the DNA TGTGCCAGCAGCTATAGCGGGGTGGGCACCGGGGAGCTGTTTTTT. This gives the protein CASSYSGVGTGELFF.

The V and J genes are TRBV30 and TRBJ1-6; 7 positions match TRBD1. CDR1 GTSNPN and CDR2 SVGIG come from the germline V gene (reference sequence). The CDR3 length is 13 residues. V was clipped by 7 bases and J by 7 bases; unmatched bases: 7. The CDR3: CASRQGWNSPLHF. The CDR3 nucleotides read TGTGCCTCTCGACAGGGCTGGAATTCACCCCTCCACTTT.

The J gene is TRBJ2-7, the V gene TRBV28, with 7 bases matching TRBD1. Germline V CDR1 and CDR2: MDHEN, SYDVKM. V was clipped by 6 bases and J by 0 bases; unmatched bases: 5. The CDR3 loop spans 14 amino acids. CDR3 bases: TGTGCCAGCAGCTCCAGACAGGGCTCCTACGAGCAGTACTTC. Translating it yields CASSSRQGSYEQYF.